Shown below are 15 T cell receptor beta chains from a single sample sequenced in a study of tissue T cells after allogeneic stem cell transplantation. Clones were read by immunoSEQ multiplex PCR, and TCRdb kept only the in-frame ones, dropping some. The sample includes 20,000 to 25,000 clones, approximately 69% of them seen just once. Sequencing was performed on blood. The receptors come from a female BALB/c mouse in good health. The strain's MHC type: H2-d.

In the case of this clone: Gene names refer to mouse genes. The CDR3 goes on 1 residue after the read ends, and that part is filled in from the germline J gene. The chain uses TRBV5 and TRBJ1-4, with 10 nucleotides matching TRBD1. V lost 3 bases to trimming and J lost 5 bases; unmatched junction nucleotides: 3. Per germline, CDR1 LGHNA and CDR2 YNLKQL (reference sequence). CDR3 length: 15 residues. CDR3 bases read: TGTGCCAGCAGCCACCGGGACAGGGGAAACGAAAGATTATTT. Its protein is CASSHRDRGNERLF. The whole CDR3 is CASSHRDRGNERLFF.

Notes on this clone: Each gene name is a mouse one. The CDR3 end falls 1 residue outside the read, so it is completed with the germline J gene. The gene calls are TRBV31 and TRBJ1-1, with 12 bases lining up with TRBD1. The germline gives CDR1 GKSSPN, CDR2 SITVG. The CDR3 contains 15 residues. J lost 5 bases, V lost 3 bases, and 7 bases had no gene match. This CDR3 is CAWSRGQGARTEVFF. The CDR3 DNA, read in part, is TGTGCCTGGAGCCGGGGACAGGGGGCGAGGACAGAAGTCTTC.

Concerning this clone itself: Germline and genes here are mouse. CDR3 DNA (partial): TGTGCCAGCAGTGATAATCAAAACACCTTGTAC. This gives the protein CASSDNQNTLY. The whole CDR3 sequence reads CASSDNQNTLYF. The V gene is TRBV13-1, the J gene TRBJ2-4; no firm D call. The sequenced fragment ends 1 residue before the CDR3 boundary, so the rest is inferred from the germline J gene. This CDR3 is built from 12 residues. In germline, CDR1 is NSHNY, CDR2 SYGAGN. Trimming cost V 1 base and J 2 bases, with 2 bases left between them.

This clone was counted a few times. Gene and germline names: mouse. The read terminates 1 residue ahead of where the CDR3 ends, so the germline J gene completes it. The chain carries TRBV1 and TRBJ2-7; D is ambiguous. Germline V gene data show CDR1 as NSQYPW and CDR2 as LRSPGD (reference sequence). V was trimmed by 0 bases and J by 0 bases, leaving 6 bases between them. The CDR3 extends over 14 amino acids. Partial CDR3 DNA: TGCACCTGCAGTGCAGATGCAGCCTCCTATGAACAGTAC. Residues: CTCSADAASYEQY. The full CDR3 is CTCSADAASYEQYF.

Comment on this clone: All gene names here are mouse names. With the read ending 1 residue before the CDR3 end, the germline J gene is used to fill in that end. The chain uses TRBV2 and TRBJ1-4, with TRBD1 matching 9 bases. Germline CDR1 reads LGHNA; CDR2 reads YSYQKL. This CDR3 spans 17 amino acids. V lost 4 bases, J lost 3 bases, and 9 bases stayed unmatched. The CDR3 protein is CASSPSQGALANERLFF. CDR3 bases read: TGTGCCAGCAGCCCTTCACAGGGGGCGCTTGCCAACGAAAGATTATTT. The full variable domain, in which reference TRBV2 and TRBJ1-4 provide the parts outside the CDR3, is DPKIIQKPKYLVAVTGSEKILICEQYLGHNAMYWYRQSAKKPLEFMFSYSYQKLMDNQTASSRFQPQSSKKNHLDLQITALKPDDSATYFCASSPSQGALANERLFFGHGTKLSVL.

This clone was found a few times. Mouse gene names apply. The sample has other DNA sequences that encode this CDR3 too. CDR3 DNA, as far as it was read: TGTGCCAGCAGTGCGGGGGTACAAGACACCCAGTAC. Encoded protein: CASSAGVQDTQY. The whole CDR3 region reads CASSAGVQDTQYF. This chain uses TRBV13-1 with TRBJ2-5; D is perhaps TRBD1 or TRBD2 (5 bases each). The read is 1 residue too short to cover the CDR3 end, so that end is filled in from the germline J gene. Germline loops: CDR1 NSHNY, CDR2 SYGAGN. The CDR3 has 13 residues. Trimming left V 3 bases short and J 3 bases short, with 8 bases between.

Concerning this clone itself: The germline and genes are mouse ones. The CDR3 goes on 1 residue after the read ends, and that part is filled in from the germline J gene. The chain has TRBV17 and TRBJ1-1; D might be TRBD1 (6 bases). Germline V lookup: CDR1 MNHDT, CDR2 YYDKIL. The CDR3 loop spans 15 amino acids. The V gene lost 2 bases and the J gene lost 1 base, with 11 bases spanning the gap. The CDR3 spells CASSRIRDINTEVFF. Incomplete CDR3 DNA: TGTGCTAGCAGTAGAATCCGGGACATAAACACAGAAGTCTTC.

Points on this clone: Gene names follow the mouse nomenclature. With the read ending 1 residue before the CDR3 end, the germline J gene is used to fill in that end. The sample carries other DNA sequences with the same CDR3. This chain uses TRBV4 with TRBJ2-5, with D unresolved. Germline CDR1 and CDR2: LGHDT and YNNKQL (reference sequence). The CDR3 sequence is 14 residues long. The ends were cut back, 3 bases at V and 0 bases at J, with 7 bases in the middle. Here the CDR3 reads CASSYRVNQDTQYF. Partial CDR3 DNA: TGTGCCAGCAGCTACAGAGTTAACCAAGACACCCAGTAC.

A remark on this clone: Mouse gene names and germline throughout. The observed sequence ends 1 residue before the CDR3 terminus, with the missing tail filled in from the germline J gene. The gene calls are TRBV1 and TRBJ1-4; the D gene is possibly TRBD1 (5 bases). This CDR3 has 13 amino acids. In germline, CDR1 is NSQYPW, CDR2 LRSPGD (reference sequence). Trimming shortened V by 4 bases and J by 4 bases, and 7 bases separated the two germline ends. The part of the CDR3 DNA that was read is TGCACCTGCAGTGTCACAGGCAACGAAAGATTATTT. Translating it yields CTCSVTGNERLF. The entire CDR3 protein is CTCSVTGNERLFF.

This clone was seen only once. Genes and germline come from the mouse. Read data end 1 residue before the CDR3 end; the end is taken from the germline J gene. The chain uses TRBV1 and TRBJ2-1, with 7 bases matching TRBD2. J was trimmed by 7 bases and V by 3 bases; bases with no gene match: 6. The CDR3 extends over 14 amino acids. Per germline, CDR1 NSQYPW and CDR2 LRSPGD (reference sequence). Incomplete CDR3 DNA: TGCACCTGCAGTGCGGGGGGGGGTCTGGCTGAGCAGTTC. It specifies CTCSAGGGLAEQF. In full, the CDR3 is CTCSAGGGLAEQFF.

To note about this clone: Mouse gene names apply. The read stops 1 residue short of the end of the CDR3; the missing end is completed from the germline J gene. V and J are TRBV14 and TRBJ2-4, with D uncertain. The length of the CDR3 is 11 residues. Germline V CDR1 and CDR2: SGHDT, FRDEAV. The ends were cut back, 3 bases at V and 7 bases at J, with 6 bases in the middle. CDR3 amino acids: CASSSQDTLYF. CDR3 bases read: TGTGCCAGCAGTTCCCAAGACACCTTGTAC.

In the case of this clone: Genes and germline are mouse. CDR3 DNA, as far as it was read: TGTGCCAGCAGCAGGACAGGGGGGGACACCCAGTAC. Residues: CASSRTGGDTQY. The whole CDR3 region reads CASSRTGGDTQYF. This rearrangement joins TRBV4 to TRBJ2-5; TRBD1 matches at 10 bases. The read ends 1 residue early relative to the CDR3; the germline J gene fills the gap. In germline, CDR1 is LGHDT, CDR2 YNNKQL (reference sequence). This CDR3 contains 13 residues. The V and J ends lost 5 bases and 6 bases, in that order; junction bases with no gene match: 2.

This clone was detected once. Mouse names are used for the genes. The read ends 1 residue early relative to the CDR3; the germline J gene fills the gap. The chain couples TRBV29 to TRBJ2-5; D unresolved. CDR3 length: 14 residues. Trimming stripped 2 bases from V and 0 bases from J, with 6 bases between. Germline V gene sequence: CDR1 MSHET, CDR2 SYDVDS. The CDR3 region is CASSLGVNQDTQYF. Partial CDR3 DNA: TGTGCTAGCAGTTTAGGGGTTAACCAAGACACCCAGTAC. The full variable domain, its missing parts supplied by reference TRBV29 and TRBJ2-5, is DMKVTQMPRYLIKRMGENVLLECGQDMSHETMYWYRQDPGLGLQLIYISYDVDSNSEGDIPKGYRVSRKKREHFSLILDSAKTNQTSVYFCASSLGVNQDTQYFGPGTRLLVL.

Concerning this clone itself: Gene names and germline match the mouse. Coverage ceases 1 residue before the CDR3 finishes, and the germline J gene fills in the end. V is TRBV13-2 and J is TRBJ2-1; TRBD2 matches at 7 bases. Per germline, CDR1 NNHNN and CDR2 SYGAGS (reference sequence). The CDR3 sequence is 13 residues long. Unmatched junction bases numbered 2, after V lost 0 bases and J lost 8 bases. The CDR3 is CASGDGGGTEQFF. The covered CDR3 bases are TGTGCCAGCGGTGATGGGGGGGGTACTGAGCAGTTC.

In regard to this clone: Mouse gene names and germline throughout. The read stops 1 residue short of the end of the CDR3; the missing end is completed from the germline J gene. The chain recombines TRBV19 with TRBJ1-3, with 10 bases identical to TRBD1. There are 16 residues in the CDR3. Germline values: CDR1 FNHDT, CDR2 SITEND (reference sequence). The V and J ends lost 1 base and 2 bases, in that order; junction bases with no gene match: 3. The CDR3 bases that were read are TGTGCCAGCAGTATATCCGGGACAGGGGCTGGAAATACGCTCTAT. Its translation: CASSISGTGAGNTLY. The CDR3 reads in full as CASSISGTGAGNTLYF. The full variable domain, rest sourced from reference TRBV19 and TRBJ1-3, is GGIITQTPKFLIGQEGQKLTLKCQQNFNHDTMYWYRQDSGKGLRLIYYSITENDLQKGDLSEGYDASREKKSSFSLTVTSAQKNEMAVFLCASSISGTGAGNTLYFGEGSRLIVV.